This T cell receptor beta chain emerged from a study of blood T cell repertoires in COVID-19. Study summary: Researchers got acute and convalescent COVID-19 samples from the United States, Italy and Spain. PBMCs, B-cell-depleted T cells, or T cells provided the cDNA or gDNA that made up the material.

Original data processing: Reference gene primer amplification yielded estimated nucleated cell counts. Sequenced by immunoSEQ multiplex PCR; TCRdb stores in-frame clones only, minus some. The D gene and trimming were derived from the DNA, and the V and J assignments and clone size from that table. The sample comprises about 87,000 clones, approximately 83% of which are singletons, and 2% to 2.5% rests with the top ten. Germline V lookup: CDR1 SGDLS, CDR2 YYNGEE. The CDR3 has 20 amino acids. V gave up 4 bases and J gave up 0 bases; unmatched junction bases: 16. The chain employs TRBV9 and TRBJ1-4, with 9 bases lining up with TRBD1. The TCR comes from a woman in her seventies with acute or convalescent COVID-19. The sample was peripheral blood. CDR3 bases: TGTGCCAGCAGCTCAGAGAGGGACAGGGAACGGTGGACAACTAATGAAAAACTGTTTTTT. It is translated as CASSSERDRERWTTNEKLFF.